Presented here are 12 T cell receptor beta chains from one specimen sequenced in a study of molecular identifiers for immune sequencing clone quantification. TCRdb re-analysed the PCR reads in MiXCR, keeping a single row per CDR3 protein. The sample has some 650,000 distinct CDR3 sequences; 15% to 20% are singletons. Sequencing input: naive CD8+ T cells from blood, with Jurkat cell RNA spiked in. Subset indicated: FACS-sorted CD8+CD4-CCR7+CD45RA+ naive T cells. Receptor source: a human donor in good health. Some libraries in this study had Jurkat cell RNA spiked in.

This clonotype was counted many times. The rearrangement uses TRBV2 and TRBJ2-4; D gene unclear. The CDR3 extends over 14 amino acids. CDR1 and CDR2 from the germline V gene are SNHLY and FYNNEI. V shed 0 bases and J shed 0 bases, with 3 bases lying between them. This chain's CDR3 is CASSEALAKNIQYF. DNA for the CDR3: TGTGCCAGCAGTGAAGCCTTAGCCAAAAACATTCAGTACTTC.

This clonotype was seen ten or more times. The chain employs TRBV9 and TRBJ2-7; 9 nucleotides line up with TRBD1. This CDR3 contains 14 residues. Trimming cost V 3 bases and J 4 bases; bases outside gene matches: 5. Germline CDR1 is SGDLS and CDR2 is YYNGEE. CDR3 loop: CASSATGGYYEQYF. The DNA of the CDR3 is TGTGCCAGCAGCGCCACAGGGGGCTATTACGAGCAGTACTTC.

About this clonotype itself: This clone may be a read error of a much larger clone one base away. This chain links TRBV5-3 with TRBJ1-4; D remains unclear. TRBV5-3 is filed as an ORF, its function uncertain. The CDR3 spans 16 residues. CDR3 region: CASSLEGGPSNEKLFF. The CDR3 DNA reads as TGTGCCAGCAGCTTGGAAGGCGGGCCCTCTAATGAAAAACTGTTTTTT.

As regards this clonotype: Since a much larger clone is just one base distant, this may be a read error. This chain uses TRBV5-3 with TRBJ1-3; D is uncertain. TRBV5-3 is an open reading frame, and its role is uncertain. V was trimmed by 8 bases and J by 11 bases, leaving 8 bases between them. CDR3 length: 9 amino acids. This chain's CDR3 is CASSNAIYF. DNA of the CDR3: TGTGCCAGCAGTAACGCCATATATTTT.

This clonotype was observed many times. The chain has TRBV29-1 and TRBJ2-3; 11 bases fit TRBD2. This CDR3 comprises 15 residues. The ends lost 3 bases at V and 4 bases at J; junction bases unmatched: 6. Germline loops: CDR1 SQVTM, CDR2 ANQGSEA. The DNA of the CDR3 is TGCAGCGTTGATACTAGCGGGAGTAAGGCAGATACGCAGTATTTT. Encoded protein: CSVDTSGSKADTQYF.

This clonotype was counted many times. The chain uses TRBV7-2 and TRBJ1-5; the D is unclear. Deletions cut 5 bases from V and 2 bases from J, with 13 bases between. The germline CDR1 and CDR2 sequences are SGHTA and FQGNSA. The CDR3 contains 15 residues. CDR3 sequence reads: CASSTGGPGNQPQHF. In DNA, the CDR3 is TGTGCCAGCAGCACCGGTGGGCCGGGCAATCAGCCCCAGCATTTT.

Many counts were recorded for this clonotype. V gene TRBV4-1 combines with J gene TRBJ1-4; 8 nucleotides align to TRBD1. CDR1 MGHRA and CDR2 YSYEKL come from the germline V gene. CDR3 length: 15 amino acids. Germline trimming cut 3 bases from V and 5 bases from J; bases unmatched to any gene: 5. CDR3 in amino acids: CASSHLTGENEKLFF. The CDR3 DNA sequence: TGCGCCAGCAGCCACCTGACAGGGGAAAATGAAAAACTGTTTTTT.

In its sample, this clonotype was seen many times. The V gene is TRBV6-6, the J gene TRBJ1-5; 7 bases are a match to TRBD1. V lost 2 bases to trimming and J lost 5 bases; unmatched junction nucleotides: 6. Germline loops: CDR1 MNHNY, CDR2 SVGAGI (reference sequence). The CDR3 sequence is 15 residues long. Here the CDR3 reads CASSYGTAAYQPQHF. The CDR3 DNA reads TGTGCCAGCAGTTACGGGACAGCCGCCTATCAGCCCCAGCATTTT.

This chain connects TRBV19 to TRBJ1-1, with a weak D call TRBD1 (5 bases). Germline-derived CDR1 and CDR2 are LNHDA and SQIVND (reference sequence). Trimming took 2 bases from V and 0 from J, leaving 10 bases between them. The CDR3 has 15 residues. The CDR3: CASSIFQGLNTEAFF. The CDR3 DNA is TGTGCCAGTAGTATATTTCAGGGACTGAACACTGAAGCTTTCTTT.

The table lists this clonotype with many counts. The chain recombines TRBV4-3 with TRBJ2-4; no definite D call. This CDR3 region has 17 residues. The germline gives CDR1 LGHNA, CDR2 YSLEER. V was clipped by 1 base and J by 1 base, with 14 bases between them. The CDR3: CASSQVFGRRAKNIQYF. In DNA form, the CDR3 reads TGCGCCAGCAGCCAAGTTTTCGGGCGACGGGCCAAAAACATTCAGTACTTC.

This chain connects TRBV20-1 to TRBJ1-1; D is undetermined. The CDR3 runs to 12 residues. From germline, CDR1 is DFQATT and CDR2 SNEGSKA (reference sequence). The CDR3 here is CNMGKGRTEAFF. CDR3 bases: TGCAACATGGGGAAGGGAAGGACTGAAGCTTTCTTT.

This clonotype appeared a few times. The chain has TRBV5-5 and TRBJ1-5; D call uncertain. The germline CDR1 and CDR2 sequences are SGHKS and YYEKEE (reference sequence). This CDR3 spans 15 amino acids. Trimming left V 3 bases short and J 8 bases short, with 18 bases between. The CDR3 spells CASSYAPQALEPQHF. The CDR3, as DNA: TGTGCCAGCAGCTACGCCCCCCAGGCGTTGGAGCCCCAGCATTTT. Using reference TRBV5-5 and TRBJ1-5 for the parts outside the CDR3, the full variable domain is DAGVTQSPTHLIKTRGQQVTLRCSPISGHKSVSWYQQVLGQGPQFIFQYYEKEERGRGNFPDRFSARQFPNYSSELNVNALLLGDSALYLCASSYAPQALEPQHFGDGTRLSIL.